Listed here are 21 T cell receptor beta chains from one sample, sequenced in a study of CD8 T cells in ankylosing spondylitis. TCRdb re-derived calls from the 5' RACE reads in MiXCR, one entry per CDR3 protein. The sample consists of approximately 250,000 distinct CDR3 sequences, roughly 8.2% of them appearing once. The sample taken for sequencing was blood, either unsorted or a sorted T cell fraction (not recorded which). These receptors all come from a female donor with ankylosing spondylitis or in good health (not recorded which).

This clonotype was detected many times. The gene calls are TRBV20-1 and TRBJ2-2; possible D gene TRBD2, 5 bases. CDR1 and CDR2 (germline): DFQATT, SNEGSKA (reference sequence). Between the trimmed V and J ends, which lost 1 base and 4 bases, there was a span of 13 bases. The CDR3 has 15 amino acids. Here the CDR3 DNA reads TGCAGTGCTAGAGGCCTCCAAGCGGCCACCGGGGAGCTGTTTTTT. Translating gives CSARGLQAATGELFF.

This clonotype occurred a few times. This chain joins TRBV27 and TRBJ2-3, with a weak D call TRBD2 (5 bases). This CDR3 is 13 amino acids long. The germline V gene encodes CDR1 MNHEY and CDR2 SMNVEV (reference sequence). V lost 3 bases, J lost 9 bases, and 13 bases lay in between. The CDR3 is CASSFPGGGTQYF. The CDR3 coding sequence is TGTGCCAGCAGTTTCCCTGGTGGCGGGACGCAGTATTTT.

There are a few counts of this clonotype. The gene calls are TRBV7-8 and TRBJ2-5, with 8 bases fitting TRBD2. Trimming at V came to 1 base and at J to 2 bases, leaving 9 bases not matched to a gene. The CDR3 is made up of 17 amino acids. Germline lookup yields CDR1 SGHVS and CDR2 FQNEAQ. In DNA form, the CDR3 reads TGTGCCAGCAGCTTAGAGGCTAGCGGGCACCGTCAAGAGACCCAGTACTTC. It encodes CASSLEASGHRQETQYF.

On this clonotype itself: A much larger clone lies a single base off, so this may be a read error. The genes are TRBV24-1 and TRBJ2-7; D perhaps matches TRBD2 (6 bases). The CDR3 is 13 amino acids. CDR1 KGHDR and CDR2 SFDVKD come from the germline V gene. V gave up 11 bases and J gave up 1 base, with 14 bases separating them. CDR3 region: CAIQRAGSYEQYF. CDR3 sequence (DNA): TGTGCCATCCAGCGGGCAGGGTCCTACGAGCAGTACTTC.

This clonotype was observed at least ten times. This rearrangement joins TRBV12-3 or TRBV12-4 to TRBJ1-1; D call uncertain. This CDR3 contains 14 residues. The V and J ends lost 3 bases and 5 bases respectively, with 13 bases between them. In DNA, the CDR3 is TGTGCCAGCAGTTTCCCGGGCCCGAGGACTGAAGCTTTCTTT. Its protein is CASSFPGPRTEAFF.

Ten or more counts support this clonotype. The J gene is TRBJ2-5, the V gene TRBV6-2 or TRBV6-3, with D perhaps being TRBD1 or TRBD2 (5 bases each). V dropped 7 bases and J dropped 2 bases, with 14 bases sitting between them. Germline V gene lookup returns CDR1 MNHEY and CDR2 SVGEGT. The CDR3 extends over 14 amino acids. As DNA, the CDR3 is TGTGCCAGCATCCCCGGGACCTTACAAGAGACCCAGTACTTC. Amino acid sequence: CASIPGTLQETQYF.

The J gene is TRBJ2-6, the V gene TRBV25-1; 7 bases are a match to TRBD1. V trimming: 6 bases; J trimming: 0 bases; junction bases outside the gene matches: 11. The CDR3 has 18 amino acids. Germline V gene lookup returns CDR1 MGHDK and CDR2 SYGVNS. CDR3 amino acids: CASSGGQAAFSGANVLTF. In nucleotides, the CDR3 is TGTGCCAGCAGCGGTGGACAGGCCGCCTTCTCTGGGGCCAACGTCCTGACTTTC.

The rearrangement uses TRBV29-1 and TRBJ2-1, with D maybe TRBD1 (5 bases). The germline V gene encodes CDR1 SQVTM and CDR2 ANQGSEA. V shed 7 bases and J shed 0 bases, with 13 bases lying between them. The CDR3 is made up of 14 amino acids. For the CDR3, the DNA is TGCAGCGGCAGACAGTCCATCTCCTACAATGAGCAGTTCTTC. Its translation is CSGRQSISYNEQFF.

There are many counts of this clonotype. V usage is TRBV12-3 or TRBV12-4 and J usage is TRBJ2-3; 10 bases are a match to TRBD2. V lost 6 bases, J lost 5 bases, and 11 bases stayed unmatched. CDR3 length: 16 residues. The chain's CDR3 is CASRPTGLAGVDTQYF. Here the CDR3 DNA reads TGTGCCAGCAGACCCACGGGGCTAGCGGGAGTAGATACGCAGTATTTT.

This clonotype has more than one count but fewer than ten. This chain connects TRBV4-3 to TRBJ2-1; TRBD2 agrees at 15 bases. V lost 0 bases and J lost 7; bases outside the gene matches: 4. The length of the CDR3 is 17 residues. CDR1 and CDR2 (germline): LGHNA, YSLEER. In DNA, the CDR3 is TGCGCCAGCAGCCAAGAAGGGGGACTAGCGGGGGGTAATGAGCAGTTCTTC. It specifies CASSQEGGLAGGNEQFF.

This clonotype was recorded a few times. V is TRBV7-2 and J is TRBJ1-2; 8 nucleotides align to TRBD1. J lost 5 bases, V lost 5 bases, and 10 bases had no gene match. The length of the CDR3 is 15 residues. CDR1 is SGHTA, CDR2 FQGNSA, per germline. The CDR3 DNA sequence: TGTGCCAGCAGCCCCCAGACAGGGGAACGGTATGGCTACACCTTC. As protein: CASSPQTGERYGYTF.

Many counts were recorded for this clonotype. The gene calls are TRBV20-1 and TRBJ2-1, with 8 nucleotides matching TRBD2. V lost 3 bases, J lost 10 bases, and 5 bases stayed unmatched. The CDR3 length is 12 residues. Germline V gene data show CDR1 as DFQATT and CDR2 as SNEGSKA (reference sequence). CDR3 in DNA: TGCAGTGCTAGCGGGAGGGCCCGAGAGCAGTTCTTC. Residues: CSASGRAREQFF.

This clonotype was detected ten times or more. V and J are TRBV24-1 and TRBJ2-6; D is unclear. Trimming cost V 5 bases and J 2 bases, with 3 bases left between them. This CDR3 spans 13 amino acids. Germline V lookup: CDR1 KGHDR, CDR2 SFDVKD. The CDR3 region is CATSATGANVLTF. Written as DNA, the CDR3 is TGTGCCACCAGTGCGACTGGGGCCAACGTCCTGACTTTC.

This clonotype was counted ten times or more. The chain carries TRBV5-1 and TRBJ2-7, with TRBD1 matching 7 bases. The CDR3 is made up of 16 amino acids. Germline CDR1 and CDR2: SGHRS and YFSETQ. With 0 bases clipped from V and 0 bases from J, the junction kept 6 bases outside the gene matches. CDR3 nucleotide sequence: TGCGCCAGCAGCTTGGATGGGACAGTGATCTCCTACGAGCAGTACTTC. As protein: CASSLDGTVISYEQYF.

This clonotype was counted many times. The genes are TRBV12-3 or TRBV12-4 and TRBJ2-5; D possibly matches TRBD1 or TRBD2 (5 bases each). Deletions cut 6 bases from V and 9 bases from J, with 23 bases between. CDR3 size: 15 residues. CDR3 sequence: CASSLRGLRMGAQYF. DNA of the CDR3: TGTGCCAGCAGCCTTCGGGGCCTCCGAATGGGGGCCCAGTACTTC.

In regard to this clonotype: A much larger clone lies a single base off, so this may be a read error. The chain carries TRBV25-1 and TRBJ2-3, with 9 positions matching TRBD1. Germline V gene lookup returns CDR1 MGHDK and CDR2 SYGVNS. The CDR3 has 15 residues. The CDR3 region is CASSRGTGSTDMQYF. CDR3 in DNA: TGTGCCAGCAGCCGCGGGACAGGGTCAACAGATATGCAGTATTTT.

This clonotype has ten or more counts. The chain links TRBV7-7 to TRBJ2-3; no clear D. V lost 6 bases and J 3 bases, leaving 10 bases between the germline ends. Per the germline V gene, CDR1 is SSHAT and CDR2 is FNYEAQ (reference sequence). The CDR3 sequence is 13 residues long. The DNA of the CDR3 is TGTGCCAGCAGTTCACCCCCGACAGATACGCAGTATTTT. Encoded protein: CASSSPPTDTQYF.

There are many counts of this clonotype. The rearrangement uses TRBV7-2 and TRBJ1-2, with a possible D match to TRBD1 (5 bases). The CDR3 has 15 amino acids. The germline V and J ends were trimmed by 5 bases and 7 bases, with 20 bases remaining between them. Germline loops: CDR1 SGHTA, CDR2 FQGNSA. The CDR3 region is CASSLFGQGVSGYTF. The DNA for the CDR3 is TGTGCCAGCAGCCTTTTTGGTCAGGGCGTAAGTGGCTACACCTTC. The whole variable domain, filled in from reference TRBV7-2 and TRBJ1-2, reads GAGVSQSPSNKVTEKGKDVELRCDPISGHTALYWYRQSLGQGLEFLIYFQGNSAPDKSGLPSDRFSAERTGGSVSTLTIQRTQQEDSAVYLCASSLFGQGVSGYTFGSGTRLTVV.

With regard to this clonotype: This clone may be a read error of a much larger clone one base away. This chain joins TRBV20-1 and TRBJ2-5; the D call may be TRBD1 or TRBD2 (5 bases each). Germline V gene data show CDR1 as DFQATT and CDR2 as SNEGSKA (reference sequence). V lost 8 bases and J 7 bases, leaving 11 bases between the germline ends. This CDR3 has 10 residues. The CDR3 sequence: CSILRGTQYF. The CDR3 DNA follows: TGCAGTATCCTGAGGGGGACCCAGTACTTC.

This clonotype was observed many times. The J gene is TRBJ2-7, the V gene TRBV27, with a weak D call TRBD2 (5 bases). Trimming removed 5 bases from V and 5 bases from J, with 10 bases in between. CDR3 length equals 12 residues. Germline CDR1 is MNHEY and CDR2 is SMNVEV (reference sequence). The DNA of the CDR3 is TGTGCCAGCAGTCCCTCGGGAAACGAGCAGTACTTC. Encoded protein: CASSPSGNEQYF.

This clonotype has a count of ten or more. The gene calls are TRBV9 and TRBJ2-7; D may be TRBD2 (6 bases). Trimming cost V 2 bases and J 2 bases, with 14 bases left between them. Looked up from germline, CDR1 is SGDLS and CDR2 is YYNGEE. The CDR3 loop spans 15 amino acids. CDR3 bases: TGTGCCAGCAGCGTCGGAGCGGGCGAAGCCTACGAGCAGTACTTC. Translating it yields CASSVGAGEAYEQYF.